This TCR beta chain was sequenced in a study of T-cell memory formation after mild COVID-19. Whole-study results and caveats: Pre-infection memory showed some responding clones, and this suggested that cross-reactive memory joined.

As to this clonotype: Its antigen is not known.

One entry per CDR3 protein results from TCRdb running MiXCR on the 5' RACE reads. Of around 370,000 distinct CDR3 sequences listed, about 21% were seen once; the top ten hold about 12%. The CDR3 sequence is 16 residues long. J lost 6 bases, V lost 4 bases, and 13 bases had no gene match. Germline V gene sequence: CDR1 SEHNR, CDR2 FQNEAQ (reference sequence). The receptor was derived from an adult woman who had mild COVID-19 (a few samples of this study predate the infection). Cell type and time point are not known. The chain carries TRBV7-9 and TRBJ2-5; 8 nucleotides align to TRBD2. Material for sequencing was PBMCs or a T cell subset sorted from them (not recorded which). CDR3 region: CASSSPEAGAMQTQYF. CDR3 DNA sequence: TGTGCCAGCAGCTCCCCGGAAGCGGGAGCAATGCAGACCCAGTACTTC.